Here is one T cell receptor beta chain with its context. Its antigen is unidentified. The sample originates from a study of human T cells and chemical hapten exposure. Findings of the study overall: Higher patch test scores went with higher counts of PT1 expanded TCRs.

TCRdb independently ran MiXCR on the RACE reads; one entry per CDR3 protein. Among some 84,000 distinct CDR3 sequences, 11% were seen once, and the ten largest hold around 3.6%. Time point specified: patch test 3, about 24 weeks after DPC sensitization. Noted treatment: therapeutic diphenylcyclopropenone sensitization with weekly scalp DPC. This clonotype was obtained from a woman aged 45 to 65 with alopecia areata. Some clones in this sample may be carry-over from other donors' samples. Material: whole blood, obtained in connection with sensitization to the hapten diphenylcyclopropenone (DPC).

The CDR3 nucleotides read TGCAGCGTTGGGACGCTTGAGCAGTTCTTC. It codes for CSVGTLEQFF. This chain uses TRBV29-1 with TRBJ2-1; D is unclear. From germline, CDR1 is SQVTM and CDR2 ANQGSEA. Trimming removed 4 bases at V and 9 bases at J, with 7 bases between. This CDR3 has 10 amino acids.